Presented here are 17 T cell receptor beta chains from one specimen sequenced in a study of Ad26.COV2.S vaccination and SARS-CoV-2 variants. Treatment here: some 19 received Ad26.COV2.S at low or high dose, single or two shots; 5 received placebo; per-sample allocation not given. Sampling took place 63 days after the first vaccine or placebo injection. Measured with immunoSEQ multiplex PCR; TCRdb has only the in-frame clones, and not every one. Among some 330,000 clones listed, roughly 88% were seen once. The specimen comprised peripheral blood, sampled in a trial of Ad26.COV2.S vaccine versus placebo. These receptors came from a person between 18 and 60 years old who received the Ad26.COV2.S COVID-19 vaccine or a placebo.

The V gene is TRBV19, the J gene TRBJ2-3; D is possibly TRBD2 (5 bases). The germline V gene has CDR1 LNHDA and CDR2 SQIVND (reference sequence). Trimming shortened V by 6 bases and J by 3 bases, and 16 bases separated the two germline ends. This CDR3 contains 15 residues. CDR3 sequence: CASSDTSYFTDTQYF. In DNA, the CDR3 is TGTGCCAGTAGCGACACTAGTTACTTTACAGATACGCAGTATTTT. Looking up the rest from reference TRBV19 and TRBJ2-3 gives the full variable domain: DGGITQSPKYLFRKEGQNVTLSCEQNLNHDAMYWYRQDPGQGLRLIYYSQIVNDFQKGDIAEGYSVSREKKESFPLTVTSAQKNPTAFYLCASSDTSYFTDTQYFGPGTRLTVL.

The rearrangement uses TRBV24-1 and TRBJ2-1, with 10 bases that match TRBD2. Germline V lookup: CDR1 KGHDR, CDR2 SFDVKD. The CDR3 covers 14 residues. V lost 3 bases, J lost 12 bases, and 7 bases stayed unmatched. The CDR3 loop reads CATSDSGRAGRQFF. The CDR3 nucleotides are TGTGCCACCAGTGATAGCGGGAGGGCAGGCCGGCAGTTCTTC.

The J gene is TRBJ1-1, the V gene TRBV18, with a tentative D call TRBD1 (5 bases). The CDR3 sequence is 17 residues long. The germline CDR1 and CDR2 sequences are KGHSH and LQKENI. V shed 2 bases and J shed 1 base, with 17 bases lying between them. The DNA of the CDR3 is TGTGCCAGCTCACCAAAATTTAGCGCAGGGCAGAACACTGAAGCTTTCTTT. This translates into CASSPKFSAGQNTEAFF.

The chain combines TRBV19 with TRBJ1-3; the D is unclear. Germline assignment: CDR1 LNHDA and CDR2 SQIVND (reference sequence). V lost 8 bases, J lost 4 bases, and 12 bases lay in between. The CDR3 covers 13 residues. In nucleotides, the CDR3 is TGTGCCAGTTGTTCGGGCCCCGGAAACACCATATATTTT. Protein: CASCSGPGNTIYF.

This CDR3 reads CASSPGTGSEQYF. The CDR3 bases are TGTGCCAGCAGCCCTGGGACGGGAAGTGAGCAGTACTTC. This chain uses TRBV7-9 with TRBJ2-7; possibly TRBD1 or TRBD2 for D (5 bases each). Trimming took off 5 bases at V and 7 bases at J, with 15 bases between the two ends. CDR1 is SEHNR, CDR2 FQNEAQ, per germline (reference sequence). This CDR3 has 13 residues.

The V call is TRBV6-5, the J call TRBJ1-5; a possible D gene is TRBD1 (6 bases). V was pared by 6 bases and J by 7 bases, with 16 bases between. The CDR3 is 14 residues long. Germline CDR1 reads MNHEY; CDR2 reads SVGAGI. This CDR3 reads CASSRDTGLQPQHF. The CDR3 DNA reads TGTGCCAGCAGCCGGGACACGGGCCTCCAGCCCCAGCATTTT.

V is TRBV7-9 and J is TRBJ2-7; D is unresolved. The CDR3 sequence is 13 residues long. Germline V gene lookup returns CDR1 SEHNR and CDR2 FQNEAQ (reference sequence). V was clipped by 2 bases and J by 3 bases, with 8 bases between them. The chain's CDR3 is CASSLPRDYEQYF. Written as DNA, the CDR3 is TGTGCCAGCAGCTTACCTCGCGACTACGAGCAGTACTTC.

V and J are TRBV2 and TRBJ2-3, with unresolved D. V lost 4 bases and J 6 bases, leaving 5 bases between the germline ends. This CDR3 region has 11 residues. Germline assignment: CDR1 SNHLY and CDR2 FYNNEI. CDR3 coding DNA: TGTGCCAGCAGTGCCACGGATACGCAGTATTTT. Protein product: CASSATDTQYF. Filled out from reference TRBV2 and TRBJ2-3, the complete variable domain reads EPEVTQTPSHQVTQMGQEVILRCVPISNHLYFYWYRQILGQKVEFLVSFYNNEISEKSEIFDDQFSVERPDGSNFTLKIRSTKLEDSAMYFCASSATDTQYFGPGTRLTVL.

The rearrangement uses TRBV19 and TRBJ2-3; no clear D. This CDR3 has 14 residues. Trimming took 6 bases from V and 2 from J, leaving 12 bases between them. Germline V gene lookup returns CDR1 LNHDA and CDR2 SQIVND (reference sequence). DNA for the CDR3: TGTGCCAGTAGCCCCCCCGGAGCCACAGATACGCAGTATTTT. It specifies CASSPPGATDTQYF.

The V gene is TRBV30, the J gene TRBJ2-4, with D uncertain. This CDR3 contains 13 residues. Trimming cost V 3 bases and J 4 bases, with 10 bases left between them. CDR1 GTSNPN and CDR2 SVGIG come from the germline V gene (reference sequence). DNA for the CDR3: TGTGCCTGGAGGGTCCCGGCAAAAAACATTCAGTACTTC. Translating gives CAWRVPAKNIQYF.

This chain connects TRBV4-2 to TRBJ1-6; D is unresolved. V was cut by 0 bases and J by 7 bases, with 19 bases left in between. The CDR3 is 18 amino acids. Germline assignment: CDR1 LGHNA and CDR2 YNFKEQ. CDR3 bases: TGTGCCAGCAGCCAAGACCGAGGGTCCGTTTGGAGGAATTCACCCCTCCACTTT. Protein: CASSQDRGSVWRNSPLHF.

CDR3 region: CASSTMGGATEAFF. CDR3 bases: TGCGCCAGCAGCACGATGGGCGGGGCCACTGAAGCTTTCTTT. The chain is built from TRBV5-1 and TRBJ1-1; tentative D call: TRBD1 (5 bases). V shed 4 bases and J shed 4 bases, with 14 bases lying between them. This CDR3 is built from 14 residues. Germline CDR1 is SGHRS and CDR2 is YFSETQ.

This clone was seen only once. The CDR3 loop reads CASSWARGWSYGYTF. CDR3 nucleotides: TGTGCCAGCAGTTGGGCCCGGGGATGGAGCTATGGCTACACCTTC. The chain has TRBV27 and TRBJ1-2; D uncertain. The ends were cut back, 4 bases at V and 4 bases at J, with 16 bases in the middle. This CDR3 is built from 15 residues. Germline CDR1 reads MNHEY; CDR2 reads SMNVEV (reference sequence).

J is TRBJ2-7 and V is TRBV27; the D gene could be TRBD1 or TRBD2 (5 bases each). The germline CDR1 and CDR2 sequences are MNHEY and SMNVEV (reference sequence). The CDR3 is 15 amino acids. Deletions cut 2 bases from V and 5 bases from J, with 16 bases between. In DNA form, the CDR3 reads TGTGCCAGCAGTTTAATCGGAATGGGGGTCGACGAGCAGTACTTC. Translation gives CASSLIGMGVDEQYF.

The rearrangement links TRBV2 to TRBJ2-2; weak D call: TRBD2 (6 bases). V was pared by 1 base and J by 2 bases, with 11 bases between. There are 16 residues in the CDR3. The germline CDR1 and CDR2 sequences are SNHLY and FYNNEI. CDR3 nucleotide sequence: TGTGCCAGCAGTGAAGGACTAGGGGTCAACACCGGGGAGCTGTTTTTT. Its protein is CASSEGLGVNTGELFF.

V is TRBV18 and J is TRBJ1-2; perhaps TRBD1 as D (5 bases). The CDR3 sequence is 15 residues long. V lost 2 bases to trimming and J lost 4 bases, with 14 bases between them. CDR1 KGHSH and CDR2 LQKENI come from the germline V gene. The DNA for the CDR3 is TGTGCCAGCTCACCATTTGAGTCCAGGGTCTATGGCTACACCTTC. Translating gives CASSPFESRVYGYTF.

CDR3 amino acids: CASSLILISYNEQFF. CDR3 nucleotides: TGTGCCAGCAGCTTAATACTTATCTCCTACAATGAGCAGTTCTTC. The J gene is TRBJ2-1, the V gene TRBV7-9; no definite D call. The CDR3 loop spans 15 amino acids. V lost 2 bases and J lost 0, with 8 bases in between. Germline V CDR1 and CDR2: SEHNR, FQNEAQ (reference sequence). The whole variable domain, remainder taken from reference TRBV7-9 and TRBJ2-1, is DTGVSQNPRHKITKRGQNVTFRCDPISEHNRLYWYRQTLGQGPEFLTYFQNEAQLEKSRLLSDRFSAERPKGSFSTLEIQRTEQGDSAMYLCASSLILISYNEQFFGPGTRLTVL.